The 13 T cell receptor beta chains below all came from one sample that was sequenced in a study of OX40 agonist ivuxolimab in advanced cancers. Method: immunoSEQ multiplex PCR; TCRdb's copy keeps in-frame clones and lacks some. This table has roughly 52,000 clones, 84% appearing once. Here the sequenced sample was CD4+ or CD8+ T cells sorted from blood, taken in a trial of the OX40 agonist ivuxolimab. The receptors were gathered from an adult with an advanced solid tumor such as melanoma, head and neck, liver or kidney cancer.

The chain recombines TRBV5-1 with TRBJ2-2; D not resolved. V was cut by 0 bases and J by 5 bases, with 14 bases left in between. Looked up from germline, CDR1 is SGHRS and CDR2 is YFSETQ. This CDR3 is built from 16 residues. CDR3 amino acids: CASSLAWGKGTGELFF. CDR3 nucleotides: TGCGCCAGCAGCTTGGCTTGGGGAAAAGGAACCGGGGAGCTGTTTTTT.

V is TRBV5-1 and J is TRBJ2-1; D is perhaps TRBD2 (5 bases). CDR1 is SGHRS, CDR2 YFSETQ, per germline. The CDR3 is 16 amino acids. Trimming took 0 bases from V and 2 from J, leaving 12 bases between them. DNA of the CDR3: TGCGCCAGCAGCTTGGATGCGGGTGTTGCCTACAATGAGCAGTTCTTC. Amino acids: CASSLDAGVAYNEQFF. Drawing the rest from reference TRBV5-1 and TRBJ2-1, the complete variable domain is KAGVTQTPRYLIKTRGQQVTLSCSPISGHRSVSWYQQTPGQGLQFLFEYFSETQRNKGNFPGRFSGRQFSNSRSEMNVSTLELGDSALYLCASSLDAGVAYNEQFFGPGTRLTVL.

This clone was seen a few times. The chain couples TRBV5-1 to TRBJ2-1; TRBD1 might be the D (6 bases). V was pared by 4 bases and J by 2 bases, with 16 bases between. Germline V gives CDR1 SGHRS, CDR2 YFSETQ. The CDR3 consists of 16 residues. In DNA form, the CDR3 reads TGCGCCAGCAGCGGTGGAGTAGGGGGACCCTACAATGAGCAGTTCTTC. Encoded protein: CASSGGVGGPYNEQFF. Together with reference TRBV5-1 and TRBJ2-1, the CDR3 gives the full variable domain: KAGVTQTPRYLIKTRGQQVTLSCSPISGHRSVSWYQQTPGQGLQFLFEYFSETQRNKGNFPGRFSGRQFSNSRSEMNVSTLELGDSALYLCASSGGVGGPYNEQFFGPGTRLTVL.

The rearrangement links TRBV29-1 to TRBJ2-7; D call uncertain. The V gene lost 3 bases and the J gene lost 4 bases, with 7 bases spanning the gap. The CDR3 is made up of 11 amino acids. The germline gives CDR1 SQVTM, CDR2 ANQGSEA. CDR3 loop: CSVDSVYEQYF. CDR3 coding DNA: TGCAGCGTTGATTCAGTGTACGAGCAGTACTTC.

The chain recombines TRBV10-1 with TRBJ2-1, with 9 bases aligning to TRBD2. J gave up 3 bases and V 3 bases, and 6 bases lay outside the gene matches. This CDR3 region has 16 residues. Per the germline V gene, CDR1 is WNHNN and CDR2 is SYGVQD (reference sequence). The CDR3 coding sequence is TGCGCCAGCAGTGAAGGCTTAGCGGGAGTCTACAATGAGCAGTTCTTC. Translation gives CASSEGLAGVYNEQFF.

The J gene is TRBJ2-1, the V gene TRBV2; D might be TRBD1 (5 bases). The CDR3 runs 13 residues. V was cut by 7 bases and J by 5 bases, with 12 bases left in between. Germline values: CDR1 SNHLY, CDR2 FYNNEI. The CDR3 nucleotides are TGTGCCAGCAACCCTGACAGAGACAATGAGCAGTTCTTC. This gives the protein CASNPDRDNEQFF.

The chain carries TRBV18 and TRBJ2-5, with D perhaps being TRBD1 or TRBD2 (5 bases each). The CDR3 spans 14 residues. Germline V CDR1 and CDR2: KGHSH, LQKENI. V was clipped by 1 base and J by 4 bases, with 10 bases between them. In DNA form, the CDR3 reads TGTGCCAGCTCACCACGGAGGCAGGGAGAGACCCAGTACTTC. Its protein product is CASSPRRQGETQYF.

The chain recombines TRBV19 with TRBJ2-7; D might be TRBD2 (6 bases). V dropped 5 bases and J dropped 1 base, with 12 bases sitting between them. Germline CDR1 LNHDA, CDR2 SQIVND (reference sequence). The CDR3 is 14 residues long. DNA for the CDR3: TGTGCCAGTAGTCCGGGACTGCATTCCTACGAGCAGTACTTC. Translating it yields CASSPGLHSYEQYF.

This clone was counted only a few times. The chain uses TRBV6-6 and TRBJ2-7; 8 bases are shared with TRBD1. The CDR3 totals 11 residues. Trimming took 6 bases from V and 12 from J; bases not matched to a gene: 7. Per the germline V gene, CDR1 is MNHNY and CDR2 is SVGAGI (reference sequence). CDR3 sequence reads: CASSPGQGWYF. The CDR3 DNA reads TGTGCCAGCAGCCCTGGACAGGGTTGGTACTTC.

The chain employs TRBV19 and TRBJ2-1; D is possibly TRBD2 (6 bases). The CDR3 length is 12 residues. Trimming pared 11 bases from V and 10 bases from J, leaving 18 bases between. Germline assignment: CDR1 LNHDA and CDR2 SQIVND (reference sequence). In DNA form, the CDR3 reads TGTGCCTCCTCAGGTAGGGACTTCGAGCAGTTCTTC. Translated: CASSGRDFEQFF.

J is TRBJ2-2 and V is TRBV11-1; D remains unclear. The V gene's germline CDR1 is SGHAT and CDR2 FQDESV (reference sequence). This CDR3 is 13 amino acids long. The V end lost 5 bases, the J end lost 0 bases, and 4 bases lay between the germline ends. Here the CDR3 reads CASSISNTGELFF. DNA of the CDR3: TGTGCCAGCAGCATTTCGAACACCGGGGAGCTGTTTTTT.

This chain links TRBV19 with TRBJ2-3; D gene ambiguous. The CDR3 runs to 15 residues. Trimming cost V 6 bases and J 0 bases, with 13 bases left between them. Per the germline V gene, CDR1 is LNHDA and CDR2 is SQIVND (reference sequence). CDR3 coding DNA: TGTGCCAGTAGGTTACAAGCCACTAGCACAGATACGCAGTATTTT. This encodes CASRLQATSTDTQYF.

This clone appeared once. This sequence joins TRBV2 and TRBJ2-2, with D possibly being TRBD2 (6 bases). Germline CDR1 reads SNHLY; CDR2 reads FYNNEI. This CDR3 comprises 13 residues. V shed 5 bases and J shed 4 bases, with 8 bases lying between them. Here the CDR3 DNA reads TGTGCCAGCAGTAGTAGCGGCACCGGGGAGCTGTTTTTT. It translates to CASSSSGTGELFF.